These T cell receptor beta chains were read from a single sample in a study of cytomegalovirus exposure and HLA in healthy donors. Sequencing used immunoSEQ multiplex PCR; TCRdb keeps in-frame clones, though not all of them. The table has 230,000 or so clones, 80% to 95% seen once. Sample: PBMCs. The receptors were gathered from a girl aged 2-10 years in good health and CMV-seronegative. Each CDR3 is given with its conserved first and last residue. Each record gives: CDR3 length, V gene, J gene, CDR3 protein.

>14|TRBV5-1|TRBJ2-1
CASSFTGWDNEQFF
>16|TRBV18|TRBJ2-7
CASSNEQGWLSYEQYF
>13|TRBV30|TRBJ2-1
CAWSLLAGDEQFF
>15|TRBV19|TRBJ1-1
CASSIFPYSNTEAFF
>13|TRBV6-5|TRBJ1-1
CASSYGGVGEAFF
>16|TRBV27|TRBJ2-7
CASSIGLAGARGEQYF
>15|TRBV11-2|TRBJ1-4
CASSLVLQGNEKLFF
>13|TRBV25-1|TRBJ2-5
CASSVFARETQYF
>17|TRBV18|TRBJ2-7
CASSPPAGQAPSYEQYF
>13|TRBV5-1|TRBJ2-7
CASSLGLAGQQYF
>17|TRBV13|TRBJ2-1
CASREGTSGGHYNEQFF
>13|TRBV10-3|TRBJ1-1
CAISRQANTEAFF
>14|TRBV2|TRBJ2-4
CASSEEERVNIQYF
>14|TRBV19|TRBJ1-5
CASTMGGSNQPQHF
>14|TRBV5-4|TRBJ1-4
CASSGGTGHEKLFF
>15|TRBV7-9|TRBJ1-5
CASSSGSDSNQPQHF
>14|TRBV2|TRBJ2-7
CASSISGSGYEQYF
>13|TRBV10-3|TRBJ1-4
CAISGQGDEKLFF
>15|TRBV10-3|TRBJ1-1
CAISESQGGSTEAFF
>17|TRBV6-4|TRBJ2-5
CASSTHQTTGKKETQYF
>19|TRBV15|TRBJ2-3
CATSRETLAGSGGTDTQYF
>11|TRBV20-1|TRBJ2-3
CSRMWAGGQYF
>18|TRBV11-2|TRBJ1-1
CASSLVYSPQGESTEAFF
>16|TRBV28|TRBJ1-1
CATQNLGGGLVTEAFF
>15|TRBV6-5|NA
CASSYVGGSSYEQYF
>15|TRBV6-6|TRBJ2-3
CASSPRGGGADTQYF
>17|TRBV27|TRBJ1-1
CASSLFVGGGQGTEAFF
>15|TRBV27|TRBJ1-5
CASSWGQNSNQPQHF
>14|TRBV18|TRBJ1-1
CASARTGGDTEAFF
>15|TRBV2|TRBJ1-5
CASSDGGGRNQPQHF
>13|TRBV30|TRBJ2-7
CAWSRDRGYEQYF
>16|TRBV30|TRBJ2-2
CAWNPAAAPRTGELFF
>15|TRBV6-6|TRBJ2-3
CASSQGGSGLDTQYF